Following are 10 T cell receptor beta chains from one sample sequenced in a study of blood T cell repertoires in COVID-19. The table came from immunoSEQ multiplex PCR; TCRdb's copy has only in-frame clones and leaves some out. The sample holds around 200,000 clones; approximately 88% are singletons and the top ten take about a tenth. Sequencing was performed on PBMCs or T cells enriched from blood (not recorded which). These TCRs come from a man younger than 35 with acute COVID-19.

The chain employs TRBV10-3 and TRBJ1-3; D may be TRBD1 (5 bases). Trimming cost V 3 bases and J 16 bases, with 19 bases left between them. The CDR3 contains 13 residues. Germline values: CDR1 ENHRY, CDR2 SYGVKD. The chain's CDR3 is CAISDDPVGHRYF. CDR3 nucleotides: TGTGCCATCAGTGATGATCCTGTGGGCCACAGGTATTTT.

Here the CDR3 reads CASSSVSGGADTEAFF. CDR3 in DNA: TGTGCCAGCAGTTCCGTTTCAGGGGGCGCCGACACTGAAGCTTTCTTT. The genes are TRBV28 and TRBJ1-1, with 8 bases fitting TRBD1. CDR1 MDHEN and CDR2 SYDVKM come from the germline V gene. The CDR3 is 16 amino acids. Germline trimming cut 4 bases from V and 3 bases from J; bases unmatched to any gene: 10.

The rearrangement links TRBV27 to TRBJ2-1; TRBD2 matches 8 bases. The germline V gene encodes CDR1 MNHEY and CDR2 SMNVEV (reference sequence). Trimming at V came to 3 bases and at J to 3 bases, leaving 13 bases not matched to a gene. This CDR3 is built from 18 residues. CDR3 sequence: CASSFLPGGRSGYNEQFF. The CDR3, as DNA: TGTGCCAGCAGTTTTCTGCCGGGAGGGCGGAGCGGCTACAATGAGCAGTTCTTC.

This clone was observed a few times. The genes are TRBV2 and TRBJ1-5, with 9 nucleotides matching TRBD1. V trimming: 6 bases; J trimming: 4 bases; junction bases outside the gene matches: 13. Germline lookup yields CDR1 SNHLY and CDR2 FYNNEI. The CDR3 totals 17 residues. The CDR3 DNA reads as TGTGCCAGCAGCCGGGACAGGGCCCCACCGGGTAATCAGCCCCAGCATTTT. Protein: CASSRDRAPPGNQPQHF.

The genes are TRBV5-1 and TRBJ2-1, with D possibly matching TRBD1 (6 bases). Germline loops: CDR1 SGHRS, CDR2 YFSETQ. The V and J ends lost 1 base and 5 bases respectively, with 13 bases between them. This CDR3 contains 15 residues. This CDR3 reads CASSLRGTRDNEQFF. The CDR3 coding sequence is TGCGCCAGCAGCTTGAGGGGGACAAGAGACAATGAGCAGTTCTTC. The full variable domain, completed using reference TRBV5-1 and TRBJ2-1, is KAGVTQTPRYLIKTRGQQVTLSCSPISGHRSVSWYQQTPGQGLQFLFEYFSETQRNKGNFPGRFSGRQFSNSRSEMNVSTLELGDSALYLCASSLRGTRDNEQFFGPGTRLTVL.

The V call is TRBV9, the J call TRBJ2-2; 14 bases map to TRBD2. The CDR3 loop spans 16 amino acids. The V and J ends lost 3 bases and 7 bases, in that order; junction bases with no gene match: 5. The germline CDR1 and CDR2 sequences are SGDLS and YYNGEE. CDR3 sequence reads: CASSGRLAGGLGELFF. The CDR3, as DNA: TGTGCCAGCAGCGGTCGACTAGCGGGAGGGCTCGGGGAGCTGTTTTTT.

CDR3 sequence reads: CASSIPGVVQPQHF. As DNA, the CDR3 is TGTGCCAGTAGTATCCCAGGGGTGGTTCAGCCCCAGCATTTT. This sequence joins TRBV19 and TRBJ1-5; a weak D match, TRBD1 (6 bases). Trimming stripped 3 bases from V and 6 bases from J, with 12 bases between. From germline, CDR1 is LNHDA and CDR2 SQIVND (reference sequence). This CDR3 is 14 amino acids long.

The V call is TRBV13, the J call TRBJ2-7, with 11 bases that match TRBD2. The ends lost 5 bases at V and 6 bases at J; junction bases unmatched: 12. Germline CDR1 is PRHDT and CDR2 is FYEKMQ (reference sequence). The length of the CDR3 is 16 residues. CDR3 bases: TGTGCCAGCAGCACCCCCGGGCTAGCGGGAGGTGGCGAGCAGTACTTC. Translating it yields CASSTPGLAGGGEQYF.

The V call is TRBV19, the J call TRBJ2-3, with a tentative D call TRBD1 (6 bases). Trimming took 5 bases from V and 7 from J, leaving 10 bases between them. CDR3 length equals 12 residues. The germline CDR1 and CDR2 sequences are LNHDA and SQIVND (reference sequence). The CDR3 DNA reads TGTGCCAGTAGTTCCGGGACAAATACGCAGTATTTT. The encoded protein is CASSSGTNTQYF.

The chain joins TRBV5-1 to TRBJ1-1; possible D gene TRBD1, 5 bases. V was clipped by 0 bases and J by 4 bases, with 13 bases between them. CDR1 is SGHRS, CDR2 YFSETQ, per germline. The CDR3 is 15 amino acids. CDR3 region: CASSLGSSRATEAFF. The CDR3 nucleotides read TGCGCCAGCAGCTTGGGGTCCTCCAGGGCCACTGAAGCTTTCTTT.